The 3 T cell receptor beta chains reported below all come from one sample, sequenced in a study of blood T cell repertoires in COVID-19. Profiled with immunoSEQ multiplex PCR; TCRdb holds only in-frame clones, not every one. The sample consists of more than 150,000 clones, about 86% of them appearing once. Source material: peripheral blood. Receptors were obtained from a young man with active or convalescent COVID-19.

CDR3 in DNA: TGTGCCAGCACTCGCAACGGGGATCGGGAGCAGTATTTT. Its translation is CASTRNGDREQYF. V gene TRBV27 combines with J gene TRBJ2-3, with TRBD2 as a possible D gene (5 bases). The CDR3 is 13 amino acids. Trimming stripped 7 bases from V and 11 bases from J, with 19 bases between. Per the germline V gene, CDR1 is MNHEY and CDR2 is SMNVEV (reference sequence).

Only one count was recorded for this clone. This chain joins TRBV4-2 and TRBJ2-1; no clear D. Germline values: CDR1 LGHNA, CDR2 YNFKEQ. The V gene lost 0 bases and the J gene lost 1 base, with 7 bases spanning the gap. This CDR3 contains 15 residues. The CDR3, as DNA: TGTGCCAGCAGCCAAGATTCCCTGTCCTACAATGAGCAGTTCTTC. It encodes CASSQDSLSYNEQFF.

This clone has more than one count but fewer than ten. The genes are TRBV19 and TRBJ1-1, with a possible D match to TRBD1 (6 bases). Trimming took 4 bases from V and 1 from J, leaving 10 bases between them. Germline CDR1 is LNHDA and CDR2 is SQIVND (reference sequence). The length of the CDR3 is 14 residues. CDR3 sequence: CASSTDRTNTEAFF. The CDR3 DNA follows: TGTGCCAGTAGTACTGACAGGACGAACACTGAAGCTTTCTTT.